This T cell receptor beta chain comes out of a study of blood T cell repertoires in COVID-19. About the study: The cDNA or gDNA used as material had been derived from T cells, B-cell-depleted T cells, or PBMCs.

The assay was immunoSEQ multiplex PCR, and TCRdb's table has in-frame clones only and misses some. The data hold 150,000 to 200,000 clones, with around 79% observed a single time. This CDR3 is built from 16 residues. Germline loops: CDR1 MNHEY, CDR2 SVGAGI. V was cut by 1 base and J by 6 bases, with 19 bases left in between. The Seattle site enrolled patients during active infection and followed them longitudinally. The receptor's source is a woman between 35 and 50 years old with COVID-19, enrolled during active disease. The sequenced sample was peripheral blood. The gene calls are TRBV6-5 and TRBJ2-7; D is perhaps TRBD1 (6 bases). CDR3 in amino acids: CASSYFERDTSAEQYF. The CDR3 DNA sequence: TGTGCCAGCAGTTACTTCGAAAGGGACACCTCCGCCGAGCAGTACTTC.